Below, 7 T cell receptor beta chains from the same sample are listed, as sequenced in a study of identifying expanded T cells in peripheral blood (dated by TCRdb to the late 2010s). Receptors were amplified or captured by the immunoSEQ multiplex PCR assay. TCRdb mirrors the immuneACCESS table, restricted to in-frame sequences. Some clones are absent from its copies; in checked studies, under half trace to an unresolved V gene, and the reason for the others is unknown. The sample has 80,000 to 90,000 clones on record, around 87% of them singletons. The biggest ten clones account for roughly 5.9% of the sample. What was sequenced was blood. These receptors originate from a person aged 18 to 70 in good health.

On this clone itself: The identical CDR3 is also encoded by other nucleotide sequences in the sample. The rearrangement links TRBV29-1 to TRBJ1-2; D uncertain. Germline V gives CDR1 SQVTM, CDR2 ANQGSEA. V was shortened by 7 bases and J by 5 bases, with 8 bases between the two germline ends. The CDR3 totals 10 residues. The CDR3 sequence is CSAYLYGYTF. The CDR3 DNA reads TGCAGCGCTTACTTATATGGCTACACCTTC.

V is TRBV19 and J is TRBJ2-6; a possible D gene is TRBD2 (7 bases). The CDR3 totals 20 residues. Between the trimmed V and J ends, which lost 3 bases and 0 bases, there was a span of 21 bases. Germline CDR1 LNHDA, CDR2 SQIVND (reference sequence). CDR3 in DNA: TGTGCCAGTAGTATGTGGGGGCACGGGAGGTCAGGCTCTGGGGCCAACGTCCTGACTTTC. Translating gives CASSMWGHGRSGSGANVLTF. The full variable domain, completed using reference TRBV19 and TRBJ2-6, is DGGITQSPKYLFRKEGQNVTLSCEQNLNHDAMYWYRQDPGQGLRLIYYSQIVNDFQKGDIAEGYSVSREKKESFPLTVTSAQKNPTAFYLCASSMWGHGRSGSGANVLTFGAGSRLTVL.

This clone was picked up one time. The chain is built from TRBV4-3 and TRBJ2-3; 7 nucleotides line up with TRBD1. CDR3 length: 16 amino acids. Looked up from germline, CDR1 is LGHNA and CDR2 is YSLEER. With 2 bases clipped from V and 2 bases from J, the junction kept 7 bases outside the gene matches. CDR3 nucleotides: TGCGCCAGCAGCCAAACTCCGGGACAGCCCACAGATACGCAGTATTTT. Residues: CASSQTPGQPTDTQYF.

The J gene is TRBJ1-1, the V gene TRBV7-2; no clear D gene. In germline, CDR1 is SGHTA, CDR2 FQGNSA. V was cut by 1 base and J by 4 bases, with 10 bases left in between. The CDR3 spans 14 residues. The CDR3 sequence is CASSLGLLFTEAFF. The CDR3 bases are TGTGCCAGCAGCTTAGGCTTACTTTTCACTGAAGCTTTCTTT.

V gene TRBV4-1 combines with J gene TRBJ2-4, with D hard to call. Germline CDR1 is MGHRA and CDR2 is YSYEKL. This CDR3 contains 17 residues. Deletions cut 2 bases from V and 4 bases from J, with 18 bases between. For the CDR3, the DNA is TGCGCCAGCAGCCAAACTAACCCGCGATTCTCGAAAAACATTCAGTACTTC. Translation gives CASSQTNPRFSKNIQYF.

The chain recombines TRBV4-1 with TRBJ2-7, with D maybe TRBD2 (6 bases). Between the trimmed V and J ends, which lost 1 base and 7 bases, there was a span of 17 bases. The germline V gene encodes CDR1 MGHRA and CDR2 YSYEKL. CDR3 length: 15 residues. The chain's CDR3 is CASSQGPGTFEEQYF. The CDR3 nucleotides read TGCGCCAGCAGCCAAGGTCCCGGGACTTTCGAGGAGCAGTACTTC.

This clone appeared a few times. Here the CDR3 reads CASSLGQGMNTEAFF. The DNA for the CDR3 is TGTGCCAGCAGCTTAGGGCAGGGAATGAACACTGAAGCTTTCTTT. The gene calls are TRBV7-2 and TRBJ1-1; perhaps TRBD1 as D (5 bases). Trimming shortened V by 1 base and J by 0 bases, and 9 bases separated the two germline ends. The CDR3 is made up of 15 amino acids. Germline V gives CDR1 SGHTA, CDR2 FQGNSA. The variable domain in full, completed from reference TRBV7-2 and TRBJ1-1, reads GAGVSQSPSNKVTEKGKDVELRCDPISGHTALYWYRQSLGQGLEFLIYFQGNSAPDKSGLPSDRFSAERTGGSVSTLTIQRTQQEDSAVYLCASSLGQGMNTEAFFGQGTRLTVV.